These 5 T cell receptor beta chains originate from one sample sequenced in a study of spatial heterogeneity in lung cancer. Study results and caveats: Mutation tallies in tumors tracked expanded intratumoral alpha and beta TCR counts.

Time point: sample taken at primary tumor resection. One entry per CDR3 protein results from TCRdb running MiXCR on the 5' RACE reads. This table has approximately 6,900 distinct CDR3 sequences, 10% to 15% appearing once. Their recognized antigens are unknown. The sample was lung tumor tissue, taken at surgery. These TCRs come from a male donor with early-stage non-small cell lung cancer.

By share, this clonotype counts as medium-sized. With the library built for alpha chains, this beta chain is off target and its frequency is not meaningful. The V and J genes are TRBV6-6 and TRBJ2-5; D is possibly TRBD2 (6 bases). The V end lost 4 bases, the J end lost 5 bases, and 8 bases lay between the germline ends. The CDR3 is 12 residues long. CDR1 MNHNY and CDR2 SVGAGI come from the germline V gene (reference sequence). CDR3 sequence: CASSSGAETQYF. In DNA, the CDR3 is TGTGCCAGCAGTTCGGGAGCGGAGACCCAGTACTTC.

Worth noting for this clonotype: With the library built for alpha chains, this beta chain is off target and its frequency is not meaningful. The chain uses TRBV28 and TRBJ2-5; D tentatively fits TRBD1 or TRBD2 (5 bases each). Between the trimmed V and J ends, which lost 2 bases and 1 base, there was a span of 14 bases. The V gene's germline CDR1 is MDHEN and CDR2 SYDVKM. This CDR3 has 16 residues. Here the CDR3 DNA reads TGTGCCAGCAGTTTAGTTGGGGGAGTCGGCCAAGAGACCCAGTACTTC. Translated: CASSLVGGVGQETQYF. Full variable domain (outside the CDR3, taken from reference TRBV28 and TRBJ2-5): DVKVTQSSRYLVKRTGEKVFLECVQDMDHENMFWYRQDPGLGLRLIYFSYDVKMKEKGDIPEGYSVSREKKERFSLILESASTNQTSMYLCASSLVGGVGQETQYFGPGTRLLVL.

This clonotype is labeled medium-sized. This beta chain is off target for a library built for alpha chains, so its abundance means little. This sequence joins TRBV29-1 and TRBJ2-1; a weak D match, TRBD1 (6 bases). The germline V and J ends were trimmed by 4 bases and 4 bases, with 11 bases remaining between them. The CDR3 length is 13 residues. Germline values: CDR1 SQVTM, CDR2 ANQGSEA. The CDR3, as DNA: TGCAGCGTTGGCAGGGGCTCTTACAATGAGCAGTTCTTC. It translates to CSVGRGSYNEQFF.

This clonotype was seen many times. In a library made to pick up alpha chains, this beta chain is a stray read with a size that means little. This chain connects TRBV28 to TRBJ1-5; 8 bases match TRBD1. Germline trimming cut 1 base from V and 5 bases from J; bases unmatched to any gene: 4. The CDR3 is made up of 15 amino acids. The germline V gene has CDR1 MDHEN and CDR2 SYDVKM. The CDR3 region is CASSLSDRDYQPQHF. The CDR3 DNA reads TGTGCCAGCAGTTTATCGGACAGGGATTATCAGCCCCAGCATTTT.

Points on this clonotype: This beta chain is a stray sequence in a library constructed for alpha chains; its clone size is not meaningful. V usage is TRBV7-2 and J usage is TRBJ2-6; D ambiguous. Trimming removed 7 bases at V and 0 bases at J, with 7 bases between. There are 14 residues in the CDR3. Germline lookup yields CDR1 SGHTA and CDR2 FQGNSA. Here the CDR3 reads CASMDDSGANVLTF. Written as DNA, the CDR3 is TGTGCCAGCATGGACGACTCTGGGGCCAACGTCCTGACTTTC.